The TCR beta chain described here comes from a study of cytomegalovirus exposure and HLA in healthy donors (dated by TCRdb to about 2017). At the level of the whole study: According to a later analysis, the approximately 130 validation repertoires were produced on the same platform as the roughly 600 repertoires of the first cohort. The study aimed to test whether cataloging public T cell receptors could reveal signatures of past pathogen exposure. In addition to the first cohort of 666 subjects, a separate validation cohort of 130 or so different subjects was used. To predict cytomegalovirus infection status, the study brought together high-throughput TCR immunosequencing, statistical association of individual TCRs with disease status, and machine learning.

Turning to this clone: Its antigen specificity is not known. No much larger clone is present one base from it, and per-base qualities are unavailable.

Separate from the roughly 650-subject first cohort, the validation cohort of about 130 subjects was the group to which the donors belonged. The full study reports these points: While some public TCRs were present in many individuals, most TCR sequences turned up only very rarely across donors. A later analysis lacked HLA typing for the validation cohort, so it scored co-occurrence in that cohort across all 110 or so repertoires. Cytomegalovirus status was reported to be diagnosed by the classifier with high specificity and sensitivity in both the original and validation cohorts. Of the cluster scores, roughly 93% were above 0 in a later analysis, which found that TCRs clustered in the first cohort also tended to co-occur in the 90 to 150 validation repertoires. Three of the identified cytomegalovirus-associated TCR beta chains were confirmed in vitro to be specific for cytomegalovirus antigens. A total of 164 TCR beta chains were listed by the study as associated with cytomegalovirus. The authors suggested that the approach could potentially be extended to other disease states and immunological phenotypes.

CDR1 SQVTM and CDR2 ANQGSEA were looked up in the germline V gene. Germline trimming: 7 bases from V, 3 bases from J; junction bases outside gene matches: 5. The CDR3 starts with the cysteine, ends with the phenylalanine, and has 13 residues. Kept here is only the CDR3 DNA, which spans 39 bases and is read in frame from base 1. The receptor library was made with the immunoSEQ multiplex PCR assay. In the original analysis: A statistical classification framework was built for diagnosing cytomegalovirus status from the catalog of TCR beta chain sequences. TCRdb stores this immuneACCESS table with in-frame sequences only. Part of the clones is absent; in the studies checked, under half of the shortfall reflects unresolved V genes, and no reason is known for the rest. That table supplies the V and J calls and clone size; D and trimming were determined from the DNA. Present in this sample are tens of thousands of clones, over 80% of which were seen just once. Approximately 3% of the sample rests with the top ten.

Here the chain combines TRBV29-1 and TRBJ2-1, and TRBD1 aligns with 8 junction nucleotides. Sequencing was done on a sample of PBMCs. The receptor's source is a young man in good health and CMV-seronegative. In nucleotide form, the sequence is TGCAGCGCATCGGGACAGGTCTACAATGAGCAGTTCTTC. Translated, this is CSASGQVYNEQFF.